This TCR beta chain was retrieved from a study of beta chain features in type 1 diabetes. Investigators reverse transcribed all isolated RNA, so they sequenced expressed TCRB transcripts. Repertoires were generated with immunoSEQ multiplex PCR, while TCRdb's copy carries only in-frame clones and drops some. The repertoire holds roughly 300,000 clones, with more than 13% as singletons. Study results and limitations: At VDJ recombination sites, type 1 diabetes patients had fewer insertions and more deleted nucleotides. Across all four CD4+ subsets, people with type 1 diabetes showed modestly shorter TCRB CDR3s.

This CDR3 region has 16 residues. In germline, CDR1 is MNHNY, CDR2 SVGAGI (reference sequence). V trimming: 5 bases; J trimming: 3 bases; junction bases outside the gene matches: 8. Comments on this clone: Its antigen is currently unknown.

This TCR derives from a young man with type 1 diabetes. This sequence joins TRBV6-6 and TRBJ2-5, with 11 bases lining up with TRBD2. The source material was naive CD4+ T cells from blood. CDR3 nucleotides: TGTGCCAGCAGTGGGGGGGGACTAGCGGTTAAAGAGACCCAGTACTTC. Protein: CASSGGGLAVKETQYF.